This T cell receptor beta chain was sequenced in a study of blood T cell repertoires in COVID-19. Study-level background: There were acute and convalescent COVID-19 samples, and they came from the United States, Italy and Spain. Nucleic acid was either cDNA or gDNA, and it came from T cells, B-cell-depleted T cells, or PBMCs.

Original processing notes: Using reference gene primer amplification, nucleated cell counts were estimated. Assay used: immunoSEQ multiplex PCR; TCRdb lists only in-frame clones, some missing. The DNA was the basis for D and trimming; V, J and clone size are from that table. Altogether more than 65,000 clones are present, more than 75% being singletons, with the ten largest covering roughly 15%. The CDR3 contains 15 residues. The germline gives CDR1 KGHSH, CDR2 LQKENI. V lost 1 base to trimming and J lost 6 bases; unmatched junction nucleotides: 3. Sequenced material: peripheral blood. The chain carries TRBV18 and TRBJ2-3; 11 positions agree with TRBD2. This receptor was identified in a woman of 80 years or more with acute or convalescent COVID-19. This CDR3 is CASSPLAGGPDTQYF. DNA of the CDR3: TGTGCCAGCTCACCACTAGCGGGAGGGCCTGATACGCAGTATTTT.